This TCR beta chain was recorded in a study of blood T cell repertoires in COVID-19. The wider study: The samples span acute and convalescent COVID-19 from the United States, Italy and Spain.

The V and J ends lost 1 base and 2 bases, in that order; junction bases with no gene match: 8. This CDR3 contains 17 residues. Germline loops: CDR1 LGHNA, CDR2 YNFKEQ. The authors' processing: Estimation of nucleated cell counts relied on the amplification of reference gene primers. Here immunoSEQ multiplex PCR was the method, and the copy in TCRdb shows in-frame clones only, minus some. The V and J calls and clone size were taken over from that table, and D and trimming were inferred from the DNA. The data hold about 140,000 clones, with around 90% observed a single time. Specimen: peripheral blood. The chain employs TRBV4-2 and TRBJ2-5; TRBD2 matches at 9 bases. The TCR comes from a woman in her fifties or sixties with acute or convalescent COVID-19. For the CDR3, the DNA is TGTGCCAGCAGCCAAGGAGGGCTAGCGGGGAGTCAAGAGACCCAGTACTTC. Amino acid sequence: CASSQGGLAGSQETQYF.